This T cell receptor (beta chain) was identified during a study of blood T cell repertoires in COVID-19. The germline V gene has CDR1 SGHRS and CDR2 YFSETQ. The length of the CDR3 is 15 residues. The ends were cut back, 3 bases at V and 9 bases at J, with 19 bases in the middle. This clone has only one observation. Assay used: immunoSEQ multiplex PCR; TCRdb lists only in-frame clones, some missing. The sample includes approximately 170,000 clones, about 85% of them seen just once. The sample taken for sequencing was peripheral blood. This receptor was obtained from a woman in her 70s with COVID-19, enrolled during active disease. The gene calls are TRBV5-1 and TRBJ2-1; D possibly corresponds to TRBD2 (6 bases). The CDR3 sequence is CASSSPRQRAVEQFF. In DNA form, the CDR3 reads TGCGCCAGCAGCTCCCCCCGCCAGCGGGCGGTTGAGCAGTTCTTC.